Below, 29 T cell receptor beta chains from the same sample are listed, as sequenced in a study of blood T cell repertoires in COVID-19. Repertoires were generated with immunoSEQ multiplex PCR, while TCRdb's copy carries only in-frame clones and drops some. The top ten hold around 8.7% of the sample, which has some 150,000 clones, around 79% seen once. The sample was peripheral blood. These receptors all stem from a man in his forties or fifties with active or convalescent COVID-19.

V gene TRBV28 combines with J gene TRBJ1-1, with D tentatively TRBD1 (5 bases). V lost 9 bases and J 0 bases, leaving 14 bases between the germline ends. This CDR3 has 14 residues. The germline CDR1 and CDR2 sequences are MDHEN and SYDVKM. CDR3 in DNA: TGTGCCAGTAGAGAAGGGGCCGTGAACACTGAAGCTTTCTTT. Translation: CASREGAVNTEAFF.

This clone was counted a few times. This chain uses TRBV5-4 with TRBJ2-1; 11 bases fit TRBD2. The CDR3 has 16 amino acids. With V trimmed by 4 bases and J by 0 bases, 3 bases remained unmatched. From germline, CDR1 is SGHNT and CDR2 YYREEE (reference sequence). CDR3 bases: TGTGCCAGCAGCCGAACTAGCGGGAGCTCCTACAATGAGCAGTTCTTC. Translating it yields CASSRTSGSSYNEQFF.

The chain carries TRBV11-2 and TRBJ1-2; D is possibly TRBD1 (5 bases). V lost 1 base, J lost 2 bases, and 11 bases lay in between. The CDR3 covers 15 residues. The germline CDR1 and CDR2 sequences are SGHAT and FQNNGV. DNA for the CDR3: TGTGCCAGCAGCTTAGTTCGGCAGGGAAACTATGGCTACACCTTC. This gives the protein CASSLVRQGNYGYTF.

The J gene is TRBJ2-2, the V gene TRBV5-1; perhaps TRBD1 as D (6 bases). Trimming took off 6 bases at V and 6 bases at J, with 12 bases between the two ends. The germline V gene encodes CDR1 SGHRS and CDR2 YFSETQ. The length of the CDR3 is 13 residues. The CDR3 loop reads CASTLQGPGELFF. CDR3 bases: TGCGCCAGCACATTACAGGGTCCCGGGGAGCTGTTTTTT.

The V gene is TRBV28, the J gene TRBJ1-4, with 7 bases identical to TRBD1. Germline values: CDR1 MDHEN, CDR2 SYDVKM. The CDR3 runs 14 residues. With 4 bases clipped from V and 2 bases from J, the junction kept 1 base outside the gene matches. CDR3 in DNA: TGTGCCAGCAGTTCGGGACAGACTAATGAAAAACTGTTTTTT. Translation gives CASSSGQTNEKLFF.

V is TRBV7-2 and J is TRBJ2-1, with TRBD2 matching 11 bases. The V and J ends lost 1 base and 4 bases, in that order; junction bases with no gene match: 3. The CDR3 has 16 amino acids. Germline CDR1 and CDR2: SGHTA and FQGNSA. DNA for the CDR3: TGTGCCAGCAGCTTAGGACTAGCGGGAAGGTACAATGAGCAGTTCTTC. It translates to CASSLGLAGRYNEQFF. Complete variable domain (other parts from reference TRBV7-2 and TRBJ2-1): GAGVSQSPSNKVTEKGKDVELRCDPISGHTALYWYRQSLGQGLEFLIYFQGNSAPDKSGLPSDRFSAERTGGSVSTLTIQRTQQEDSAVYLCASSLGLAGRYNEQFFGPGTRLTVL.

The CDR3 DNA is TGCGCCAGCAGCCAAGGCCATAGCGGGAGTACCGAGCAGTACTTC. This codes for CASSQGHSGSTEQYF. V and J are TRBV4-1 and TRBJ2-7, with TRBD2 matching over 9 bases. CDR3 length: 15 residues. The trim removed 1 base at V and 6 bases at J, leaving 7 bases unmatched. CDR1 and CDR2 (germline): MGHRA, YSYEKL.

The J gene is TRBJ2-3, the V gene TRBV5-1, with a possible D match to TRBD2 (6 bases). There are 14 residues in the CDR3. CDR1 and CDR2 from the germline V gene are SGHRS and YFSETQ. Trimming cost V 3 bases and J 2 bases, with 10 bases left between them. The CDR3 sequence: CASSSLAVTDTQYF. In nucleotides, the CDR3 is TGCGCCAGCAGCTCTTTAGCGGTCACAGATACGCAGTATTTT. The variable domain in full, with the rest retrieved from reference TRBV5-1 and TRBJ2-3, is KAGVTQTPRYLIKTRGQQVTLSCSPISGHRSVSWYQQTPGQGLQFLFEYFSETQRNKGNFPGRFSGRQFSNSRSEMNVSTLELGDSALYLCASSSLAVTDTQYFGPGTRLTVL.

The genes are TRBV28 and TRBJ1-6; unclear D gene. With 3 bases removed from V and 0 bases from J, the gap between germline ends came to 6 bases. The CDR3 is made up of 15 amino acids. CDR1 is MDHEN, CDR2 SYDVKM, per germline. CDR3 in amino acids: CASSFPSSYNSPLHF. The CDR3 coding sequence is TGTGCCAGCAGTTTCCCCAGCTCCTATAATTCACCCCTCCACTTT. The full variable domain, its missing parts supplied by reference TRBV28 and TRBJ1-6, is DVKVTQSSRYLVKRTGEKVFLECVQDMDHENMFWYRQDPGLGLRLIYFSYDVKMKEKGDIPEGYSVSREKKERFSLILESASTNQTSMYLCASSFPSSYNSPLHFGNGTRLTVT.

V and J are TRBV11-2 and TRBJ1-1, with D unclear. This CDR3 region has 15 residues. The V gene's germline CDR1 is SGHAT and CDR2 FQNNGV. The ends were cut back, 2 bases at V and 6 bases at J, with 16 bases in the middle. CDR3 coding DNA: TGTGCCAGCAGCTTATGGTCCCGGGAAGATCCTGAAGCTTTCTTT. It encodes CASSLWSREDPEAFF.

The V and J genes are TRBV2 and TRBJ2-3; tentatively, D is TRBD2 (5 bases). The CDR3 extends over 13 amino acids. Trimming removed 7 bases at V and 4 bases at J, with 12 bases between. Germline values: CDR1 SNHLY, CDR2 FYNNEI. The DNA for the CDR3 is TGTGCCAGCAATGTCGGGGTGCCAGATACGCAGTATTTT. Amino acids: CASNVGVPDTQYF.

This chain uses TRBV15 with TRBJ2-1; 7 bases map to TRBD1. Trimming took 2 bases from V and 0 from J; bases not matched to a gene: 7. Looked up from germline, CDR1 is LNHNV and CDR2 is YYDKDF (reference sequence). The CDR3 has 17 residues. CDR3 sequence (DNA): TGTGCCACCAGCAGAACTATGACAGGGAGCTCCTACAATGAGCAGTTCTTC. Translation: CATSRTMTGSSYNEQFF.

The rearrangement uses TRBV28 and TRBJ1-2; D unclear. V shed 5 bases and J shed 5 bases, with 15 bases lying between them. This CDR3 has 14 residues. Per the germline V gene, CDR1 is MDHEN and CDR2 is SYDVKM. CDR3 loop: CASSAFPGSYGYTF. CDR3 DNA sequence: TGTGCCAGCAGTGCCTTTCCGGGGTCTTATGGCTACACCTTC.

This clone showed up many times. V usage is TRBV27 and J usage is TRBJ2-7, with D possibly TRBD2 on 6 matching bases. Germline V lookup: CDR1 MNHEY, CDR2 SMNVEV (reference sequence). The CDR3 contains 13 residues. V dropped 8 bases and J dropped 11 bases, with 22 bases sitting between them. CDR3 in DNA: TGTGCCAGCCATTCCTCGTTCGGAGGGACGAAGTACTTC. Protein sequence: CASHSSFGGTKYF.

Only one count was recorded for this clone. The chain links TRBV7-2 to TRBJ2-7; 8 nucleotides line up with TRBD1. This CDR3 is 14 amino acids long. Germline assignment: CDR1 SGHTA and CDR2 FQGNSA. V was pared by 1 base and J by 7 bases, with 6 bases of the junction left unmatched. Here the CDR3 reads CASSLGPRGLEQYF. The CDR3, as DNA: TGTGCCAGCAGCTTAGGTCCCAGGGGGCTTGAGCAGTACTTC.

This chain connects TRBV3-1 (or the pseudogene TRBV3-2) to TRBJ2-3, with D unresolved. The CDR3 is made up of 11 amino acids. Germline CDR1 and CDR2: LGHDT and YNNKEL (reference sequence). Deletions cut 3 bases from V and 6 bases from J, with 4 bases between. DNA of the CDR3: TGTGCCAGCAGCCACTTTGATACGCAGTATTTT. Translating gives CASSHFDTQYF.

In its sample, this clone was seen once. The J gene is TRBJ2-1, the V gene TRBV7-3; tentatively, D is TRBD2 (5 bases). Germline V gives CDR1 SGHTA, CDR2 FQGTGA. Trimming took off 5 bases at V and 7 bases at J, with 12 bases between the two ends. This CDR3 comprises 13 residues. CDR3 coding DNA: TGTGCCAGCAGCCCAACACTAGGTAATGAGCAGTTCTTC. It encodes CASSPTLGNEQFF.

Here the CDR3 reads CASSPRLAGAHRYNEQFF. CDR3 DNA sequence: TGTGCCAGCAGCCCCCGACTAGCGGGAGCCCACAGGTACAATGAGCAGTTCTTC. The chain links TRBV4-2 to TRBJ2-1, with TRBD2 identical over 12 bases. The CDR3 length is 18 residues. Germline CDR1 is LGHNA and CDR2 is YNFKEQ. V lost 4 bases, J lost 4 bases, and 11 bases stayed unmatched.

This clone showed up just a few times. The chain uses TRBV11-3 and TRBJ2-3, with a tentative D call TRBD2 (6 bases). Per germline, CDR1 SGHNT and CDR2 YENEEA. V lost 5 bases, J lost 2 bases, and 11 bases lay in between. The CDR3 is made up of 14 amino acids. CDR3 coding DNA: TGTGCCAGCAGCCAGGGACTTATCACAGATACGCAGTATTTT. The encoded protein is CASSQGLITDTQYF.

As concerns this clone: This sample includes further DNA sequences coding for the same CDR3. The V and J genes are TRBV28 and TRBJ2-1; 7 bases agree with TRBD2. The CDR3 sequence is 15 residues long. The germline gives CDR1 MDHEN, CDR2 SYDVKM. Trimming took 2 bases from V and 4 from J; bases not matched to a gene: 5. The CDR3 DNA is TGTGCCAGCAGTTTAGCGGGAGAAGGATACAATGAGCAGTTCTTC. Translation: CASSLAGEGYNEQFF.

This chain uses TRBV6-5 with TRBJ2-3; 7 bases are a match to TRBD1. Germline V gene sequence: CDR1 MNHEY, CDR2 SVGAGI. The CDR3 has 12 residues. V was pared by 10 bases and J by 2 bases, with 3 bases of the junction left unmatched. CDR3 protein: CATQGDTDTQYF. The CDR3 DNA follows: TGTGCCACCCAGGGGGACACAGATACGCAGTATTTT.

This sequence joins TRBV2 and TRBJ1-5, with D tentatively TRBD1 (5 bases). The CDR3 has 13 residues. Germline lookup yields CDR1 SNHLY and CDR2 FYNNEI. Deletions cut 4 bases from V and 3 bases from J, with 7 bases between. CDR3 sequence: CASSGQYNQPQHF. The CDR3 bases are TGTGCCAGCAGTGGACAGTACAATCAGCCCCAGCATTTT.

This chain uses TRBV28 with TRBJ1-2, with 8 bases fitting TRBD1. The CDR3 is made up of 17 amino acids. The germline gives CDR1 MDHEN, CDR2 SYDVKM. V was clipped by 7 bases and J by 3 bases; unmatched bases: 16. CDR3 region: CASTAPGQVYGDYGYTF. The CDR3 DNA reads TGTGCCAGCACCGCTCCGGGACAGGTTTATGGGGACTATGGCTACACCTTC.

The chain employs TRBV30 and TRBJ1-5, with TRBD1 matching over 7 bases. The CDR3 is 13 amino acids. With V trimmed by 2 bases and J by 5 bases, 3 bases remained unmatched. Looked up from germline, CDR1 is GTSNPN and CDR2 is SVGIG (reference sequence). In DNA form, the CDR3 reads TGTGCCTGGAGTCAAGGGGGCGATCAGCCCCAGCATTTT. It codes for CAWSQGGDQPQHF.

This rearrangement joins TRBV2 to TRBJ2-7, with D possibly TRBD2 on 5 matching bases. The CDR3 has 14 amino acids. V dropped 7 bases and J dropped 2 bases, with 15 bases sitting between them. Germline V gene lookup returns CDR1 SNHLY and CDR2 FYNNEI. The CDR3 DNA follows: TGTGCCAGCACCCAAAGCCGGGGTCCCTACGAGCAGTACTTC. This sequence encodes CASTQSRGPYEQYF.

This clone came up a few times. This rearrangement joins TRBV9 to TRBJ2-5, with a weak D call TRBD1 (6 bases). Germline assignment: CDR1 SGDLS and CDR2 YYNGEE. CDR3 length equals 18 residues. V shed 4 bases and J shed 0 bases, with 22 bases lying between them. The CDR3 sequence: CASSSRPGTQLYQETQYF. The CDR3 region has the DNA TGTGCCAGCAGCTCCAGGCCCGGGACACAACTATACCAAGAGACCCAGTACTTC.

The V call is TRBV6-5, the J call TRBJ2-7, with a tentative D call TRBD2 (5 bases). This CDR3 is built from 14 residues. Germline-derived CDR1 and CDR2 are MNHEY and SVGAGI. Trimming removed 6 bases from V and 7 bases from J, with 19 bases in between. This chain's CDR3 is CASRRGPGAGEQYF. CDR3 DNA: TGTGCCAGCAGGCGCGGGCCAGGAGCTGGGGAGCAGTACTTC.

The chain combines TRBV11-2 with TRBJ1-2; 9 positions match TRBD1. The germline CDR1 and CDR2 sequences are SGHAT and FQNNGV. This CDR3 comprises 13 residues. Trimming cost V 6 bases and J 6 bases; bases outside gene matches: 5. The CDR3 nucleotides read TGTGCCAGCAGTCGGGGACAGGGCCATGGCTACACCTTC. It codes for CASSRGQGHGYTF.

The chain has TRBV28 and TRBJ2-5, with a possible D match to TRBD1 (5 bases). Trimming took off 4 bases at V and 2 bases at J, with 14 bases between the two ends. Germline CDR1 reads MDHEN; CDR2 reads SYDVKM. This CDR3 spans 15 amino acids. CDR3 DNA: TGTGCCAGCAGTTCGCCCGACAGAACACAAGAGACCCAGTACTTC. Its protein product is CASSSPDRTQETQYF.